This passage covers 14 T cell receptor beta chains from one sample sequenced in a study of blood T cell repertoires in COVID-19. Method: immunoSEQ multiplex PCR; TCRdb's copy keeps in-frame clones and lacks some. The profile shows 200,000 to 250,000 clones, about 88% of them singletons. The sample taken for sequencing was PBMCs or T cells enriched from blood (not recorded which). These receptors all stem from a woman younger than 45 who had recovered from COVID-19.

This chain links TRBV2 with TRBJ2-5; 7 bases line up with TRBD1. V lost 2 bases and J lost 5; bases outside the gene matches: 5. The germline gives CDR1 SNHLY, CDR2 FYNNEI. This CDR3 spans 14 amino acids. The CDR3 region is CASSEFRDSETQYF. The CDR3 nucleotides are TGTGCCAGCAGTGAATTCAGGGACAGTGAGACCCAGTACTTC.

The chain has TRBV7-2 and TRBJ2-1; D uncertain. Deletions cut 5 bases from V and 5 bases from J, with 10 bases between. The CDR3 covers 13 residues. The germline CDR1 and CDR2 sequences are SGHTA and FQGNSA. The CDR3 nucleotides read TGTGCCAGCAGCCCAGGTCGGAACAATGAGCAGTTCTTC. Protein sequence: CASSPGRNNEQFF.

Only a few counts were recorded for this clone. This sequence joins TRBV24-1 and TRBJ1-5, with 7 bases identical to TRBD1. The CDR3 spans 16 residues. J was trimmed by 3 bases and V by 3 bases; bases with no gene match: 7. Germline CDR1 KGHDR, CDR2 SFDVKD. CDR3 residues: CATSDPQGGPNQPQHF. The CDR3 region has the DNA TGTGCCACCAGTGATCCTCAAGGGGGCCCCAATCAGCCCCAGCATTTT.

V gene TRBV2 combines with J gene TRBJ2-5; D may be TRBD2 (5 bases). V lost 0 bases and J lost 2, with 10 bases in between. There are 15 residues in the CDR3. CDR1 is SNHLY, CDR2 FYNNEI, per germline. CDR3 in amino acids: CASSEAAAEQETQYF. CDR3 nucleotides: TGTGCCAGCAGTGAAGCAGCGGCAGAACAAGAGACCCAGTACTTC.

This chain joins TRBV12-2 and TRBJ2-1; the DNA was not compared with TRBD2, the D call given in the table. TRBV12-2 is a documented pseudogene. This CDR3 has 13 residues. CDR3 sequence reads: CASRLVLATEQFF. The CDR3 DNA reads TGTGCAAGTCGCTTAGTTCTAGCGACTGAGCAGTTCTTC.

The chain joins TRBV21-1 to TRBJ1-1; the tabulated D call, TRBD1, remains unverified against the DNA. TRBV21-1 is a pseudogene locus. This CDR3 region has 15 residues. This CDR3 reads CASSSPDRRNTEAFF. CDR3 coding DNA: TGTGCCAGCAGCAGCCCGGACAGGCGGAACACTGAAGCTTTCTTT.

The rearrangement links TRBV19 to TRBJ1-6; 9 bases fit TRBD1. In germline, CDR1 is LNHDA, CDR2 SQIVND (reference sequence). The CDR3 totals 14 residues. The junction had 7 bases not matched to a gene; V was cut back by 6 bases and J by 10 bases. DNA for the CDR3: TGTGCCAGTAGCCTACAGGGGGCTTTATCACCCCTCCACTTT. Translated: CASSLQGALSPLHF.

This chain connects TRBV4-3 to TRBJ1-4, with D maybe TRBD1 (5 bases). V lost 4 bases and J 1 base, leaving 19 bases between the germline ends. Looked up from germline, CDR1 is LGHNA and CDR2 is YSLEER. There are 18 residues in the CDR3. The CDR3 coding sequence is TGCGCCAGCAGCCGCCTCAGGGCGCTTGGCAGAACTAATGAAAAACTGTTTTTT. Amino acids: CASSRLRALGRTNEKLFF.

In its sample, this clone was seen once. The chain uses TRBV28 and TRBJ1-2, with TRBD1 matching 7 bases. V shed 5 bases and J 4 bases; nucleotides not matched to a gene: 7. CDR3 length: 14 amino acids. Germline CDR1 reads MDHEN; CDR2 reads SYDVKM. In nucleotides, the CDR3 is TGTGCCAGCAGTAGAACAGGGGTGAGCTATGGCTACACCTTC. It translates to CASSRTGVSYGYTF.

Here the CDR3 reads CASSLRQYGSPLHF. DNA for the CDR3: TGTGCCAGCAGCTTGCGACAGTACGGTTCACCCCTCCACTTT. The V gene is TRBV9, the J gene TRBJ1-6; D may be TRBD1 (5 bases). CDR1 SGDLS and CDR2 YYNGEE come from the germline V gene. Trimming took off 4 bases at V and 9 bases at J, with 14 bases between the two ends. CDR3 size: 14 residues.

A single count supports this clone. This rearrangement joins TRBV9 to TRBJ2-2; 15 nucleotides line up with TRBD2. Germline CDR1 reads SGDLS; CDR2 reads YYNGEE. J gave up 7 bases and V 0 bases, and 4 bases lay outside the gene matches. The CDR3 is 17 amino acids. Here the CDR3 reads CASSVGTSGGAGGELFF. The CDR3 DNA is TGTGCCAGCAGCGTAGGGACTAGCGGGGGGGCCGGCGGGGAGCTGTTTTTT.

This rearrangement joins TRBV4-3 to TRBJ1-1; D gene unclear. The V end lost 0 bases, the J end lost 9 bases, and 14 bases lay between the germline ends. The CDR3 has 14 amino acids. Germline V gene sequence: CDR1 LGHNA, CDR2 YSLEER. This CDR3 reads CASSQDWRETQAFF. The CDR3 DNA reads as TGCGCCAGCAGCCAAGATTGGAGGGAAACCCAAGCTTTCTTT.

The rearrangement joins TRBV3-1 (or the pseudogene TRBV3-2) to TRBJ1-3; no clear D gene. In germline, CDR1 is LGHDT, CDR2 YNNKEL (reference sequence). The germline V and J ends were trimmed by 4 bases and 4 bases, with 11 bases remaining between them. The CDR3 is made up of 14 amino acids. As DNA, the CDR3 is TGTGCCAGCAGCCCAAGCCCGACAGGAAACACCATATATTTT. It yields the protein CASSPSPTGNTIYF.

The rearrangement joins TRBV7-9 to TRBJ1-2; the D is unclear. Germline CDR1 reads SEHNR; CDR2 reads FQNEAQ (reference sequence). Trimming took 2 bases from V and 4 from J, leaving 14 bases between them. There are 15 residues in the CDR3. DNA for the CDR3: TGTGCCAGCAGCTTACTAATGCGGAATCTCTATGGCTACACCTTC. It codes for CASSLLMRNLYGYTF.